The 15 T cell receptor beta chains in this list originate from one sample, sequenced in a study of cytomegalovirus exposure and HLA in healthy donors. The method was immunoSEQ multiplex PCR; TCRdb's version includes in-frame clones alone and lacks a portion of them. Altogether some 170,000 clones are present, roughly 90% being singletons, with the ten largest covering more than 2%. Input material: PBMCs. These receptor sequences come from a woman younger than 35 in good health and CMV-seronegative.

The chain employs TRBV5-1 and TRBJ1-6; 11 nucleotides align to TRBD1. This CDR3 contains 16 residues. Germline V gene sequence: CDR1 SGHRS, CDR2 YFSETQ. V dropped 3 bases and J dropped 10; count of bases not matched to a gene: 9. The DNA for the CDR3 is TGCGCCAGCAGCTCGGACGGGACAGGGGGTTGGTCACCCCTCCACTTT. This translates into CASSSDGTGGWSPLHF.

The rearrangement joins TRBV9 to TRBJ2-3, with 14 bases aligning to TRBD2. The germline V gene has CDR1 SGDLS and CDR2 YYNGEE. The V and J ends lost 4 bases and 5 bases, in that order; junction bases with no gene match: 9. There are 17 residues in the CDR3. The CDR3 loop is CASSPNLGLAGEDTQYF. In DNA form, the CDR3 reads TGTGCCAGCAGCCCGAACCTGGGACTAGCGGGAGAAGATACGCAGTATTTT.

The CDR3 here is CASSAQGVYNEQFF. The CDR3, as DNA: TGTGCCAGCAGCGCACAGGGGGTCTACAATGAGCAGTTCTTC. This chain links TRBV9 with TRBJ2-1, with TRBD1 matching 8 bases. The junction had 2 bases not matched to a gene; V was cut back by 3 bases and J by 3 bases. The CDR3 extends over 14 amino acids. Germline V gene data show CDR1 as SGDLS and CDR2 as YYNGEE.

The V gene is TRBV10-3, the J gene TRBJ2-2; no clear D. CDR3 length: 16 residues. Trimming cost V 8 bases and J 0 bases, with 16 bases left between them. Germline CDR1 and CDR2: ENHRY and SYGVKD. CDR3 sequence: CAIPKDSGSNTGELFF. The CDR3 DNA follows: TGTGCCATCCCCAAAGACTCCGGCTCGAACACCGGGGAGCTGTTTTTT.

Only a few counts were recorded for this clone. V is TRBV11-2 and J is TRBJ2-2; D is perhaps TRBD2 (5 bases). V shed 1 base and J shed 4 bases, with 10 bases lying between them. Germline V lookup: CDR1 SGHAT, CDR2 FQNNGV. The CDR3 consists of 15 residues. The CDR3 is CASSLGGYRTGELFF. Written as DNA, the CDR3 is TGTGCCAGCAGCTTAGGCGGGTACCGCACCGGGGAGCTGTTTTTT.

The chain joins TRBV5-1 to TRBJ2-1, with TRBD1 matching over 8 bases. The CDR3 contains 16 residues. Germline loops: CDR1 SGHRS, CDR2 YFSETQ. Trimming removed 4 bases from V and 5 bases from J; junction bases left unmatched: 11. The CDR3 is CASSQFQGAEDNEQFF. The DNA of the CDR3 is TGCGCCAGCAGCCAGTTTCAGGGGGCGGAGGACAATGAGCAGTTCTTC. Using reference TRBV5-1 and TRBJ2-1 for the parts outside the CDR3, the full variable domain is KAGVTQTPRYLIKTRGQQVTLSCSPISGHRSVSWYQQTPGQGLQFLFEYFSETQRNKGNFPGRFSGRQFSNSRSEMNVSTLELGDSALYLCASSQFQGAEDNEQFFGPGTRLTVL.

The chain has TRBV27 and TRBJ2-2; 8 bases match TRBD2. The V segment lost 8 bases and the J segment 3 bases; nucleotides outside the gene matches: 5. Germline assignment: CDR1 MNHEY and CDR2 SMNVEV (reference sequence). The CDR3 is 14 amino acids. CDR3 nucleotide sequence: TGTGCCAGCTGTCGGGAGGGCCACACCGGGGAGCTGTTTTTT. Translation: CASCREGHTGELFF.

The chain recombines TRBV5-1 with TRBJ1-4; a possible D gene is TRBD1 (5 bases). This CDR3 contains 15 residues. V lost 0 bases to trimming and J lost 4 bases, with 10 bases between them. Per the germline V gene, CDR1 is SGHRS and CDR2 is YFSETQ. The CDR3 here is CASSLAPGGNEKLFF. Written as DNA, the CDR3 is TGCGCCAGCAGCTTGGCGCCGGGGGGTAATGAAAAACTGTTTTTT.

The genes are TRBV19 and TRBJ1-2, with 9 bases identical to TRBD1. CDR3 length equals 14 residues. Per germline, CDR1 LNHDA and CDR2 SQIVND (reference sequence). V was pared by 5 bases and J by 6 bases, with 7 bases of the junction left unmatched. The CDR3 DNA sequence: TGTGCCAGTAGTCGGAACACAGGGGGCCATGGCTACACCTTC. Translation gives CASSRNTGGHGYTF.

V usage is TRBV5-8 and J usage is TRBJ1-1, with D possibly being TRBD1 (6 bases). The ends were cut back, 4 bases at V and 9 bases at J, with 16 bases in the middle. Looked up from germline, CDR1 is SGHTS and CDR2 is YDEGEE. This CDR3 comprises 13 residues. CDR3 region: CASSTRQAGQAFF. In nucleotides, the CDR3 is TGTGCCAGCAGCACTAGACAGGCGGGTCAAGCTTTCTTT.

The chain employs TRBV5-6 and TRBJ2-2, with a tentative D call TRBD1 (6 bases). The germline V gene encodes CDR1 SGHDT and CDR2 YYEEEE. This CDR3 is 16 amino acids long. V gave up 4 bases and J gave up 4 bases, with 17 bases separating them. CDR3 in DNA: TGTGCCAGCAGCCAAGACAGGAAAGGCGGCACCGGGGAGCTGTTTTTT. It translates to CASSQDRKGGTGELFF.

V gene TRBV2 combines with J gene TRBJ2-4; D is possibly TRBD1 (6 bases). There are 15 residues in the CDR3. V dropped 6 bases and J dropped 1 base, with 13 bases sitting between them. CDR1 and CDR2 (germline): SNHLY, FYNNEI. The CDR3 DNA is TGTGCCAGCAGAGGCACAGGGAAGGCCAAAAACATTCAGTACTTC. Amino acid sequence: CASRGTGKAKNIQYF.

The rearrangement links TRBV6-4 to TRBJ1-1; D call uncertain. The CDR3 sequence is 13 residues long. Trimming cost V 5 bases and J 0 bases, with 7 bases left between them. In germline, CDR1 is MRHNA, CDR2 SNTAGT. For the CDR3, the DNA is TGTGCCAGCAGTCCTACCATGAACACTGAAGCTTTCTTT. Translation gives CASSPTMNTEAFF.

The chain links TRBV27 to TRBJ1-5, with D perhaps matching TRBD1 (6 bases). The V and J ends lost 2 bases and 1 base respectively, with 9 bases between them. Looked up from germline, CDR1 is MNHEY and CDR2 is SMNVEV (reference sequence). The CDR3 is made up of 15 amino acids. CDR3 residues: CASSLEGVSNQPQHF. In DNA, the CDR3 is TGTGCCAGCAGTTTAGAGGGGGTAAGCAATCAGCCCCAGCATTTT.

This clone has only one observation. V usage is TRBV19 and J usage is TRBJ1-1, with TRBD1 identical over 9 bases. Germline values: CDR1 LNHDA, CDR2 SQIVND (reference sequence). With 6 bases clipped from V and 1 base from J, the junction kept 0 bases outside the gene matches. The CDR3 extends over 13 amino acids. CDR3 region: CASRTGGNTEAFF. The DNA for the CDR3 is TGTGCCAGTAGGACAGGGGGGAACACTGAAGCTTTCTTT.